The T cell receptor beta chain under discussion was sequenced for a study of cytomegalovirus exposure and HLA in healthy donors. TCRdb's table, derived via immunoSEQ multiplex PCR, lists solely in-frame clones and lacks some. The sample yields approximately 120,000 clones, roughly 89% seen once. The CDR3 sequence is 15 residues long. The V gene's germline CDR1 is LNHDA and CDR2 SQIVND (reference sequence). V lost 7 bases and J lost 4; bases outside the gene matches: 9. This rearrangement joins TRBV19 to TRBJ2-3; TRBD1 matches 9 bases. Sequences were obtained from PBMCs. This TCR came from a woman under 30 in good health and CMV-seronegative. Here the CDR3 DNA reads TGTGCCAGTACCACCCCGGGACAGGGCCCAGATACGCAGTATTTT. The encoded protein is CASTTPGQGPDTQYF.